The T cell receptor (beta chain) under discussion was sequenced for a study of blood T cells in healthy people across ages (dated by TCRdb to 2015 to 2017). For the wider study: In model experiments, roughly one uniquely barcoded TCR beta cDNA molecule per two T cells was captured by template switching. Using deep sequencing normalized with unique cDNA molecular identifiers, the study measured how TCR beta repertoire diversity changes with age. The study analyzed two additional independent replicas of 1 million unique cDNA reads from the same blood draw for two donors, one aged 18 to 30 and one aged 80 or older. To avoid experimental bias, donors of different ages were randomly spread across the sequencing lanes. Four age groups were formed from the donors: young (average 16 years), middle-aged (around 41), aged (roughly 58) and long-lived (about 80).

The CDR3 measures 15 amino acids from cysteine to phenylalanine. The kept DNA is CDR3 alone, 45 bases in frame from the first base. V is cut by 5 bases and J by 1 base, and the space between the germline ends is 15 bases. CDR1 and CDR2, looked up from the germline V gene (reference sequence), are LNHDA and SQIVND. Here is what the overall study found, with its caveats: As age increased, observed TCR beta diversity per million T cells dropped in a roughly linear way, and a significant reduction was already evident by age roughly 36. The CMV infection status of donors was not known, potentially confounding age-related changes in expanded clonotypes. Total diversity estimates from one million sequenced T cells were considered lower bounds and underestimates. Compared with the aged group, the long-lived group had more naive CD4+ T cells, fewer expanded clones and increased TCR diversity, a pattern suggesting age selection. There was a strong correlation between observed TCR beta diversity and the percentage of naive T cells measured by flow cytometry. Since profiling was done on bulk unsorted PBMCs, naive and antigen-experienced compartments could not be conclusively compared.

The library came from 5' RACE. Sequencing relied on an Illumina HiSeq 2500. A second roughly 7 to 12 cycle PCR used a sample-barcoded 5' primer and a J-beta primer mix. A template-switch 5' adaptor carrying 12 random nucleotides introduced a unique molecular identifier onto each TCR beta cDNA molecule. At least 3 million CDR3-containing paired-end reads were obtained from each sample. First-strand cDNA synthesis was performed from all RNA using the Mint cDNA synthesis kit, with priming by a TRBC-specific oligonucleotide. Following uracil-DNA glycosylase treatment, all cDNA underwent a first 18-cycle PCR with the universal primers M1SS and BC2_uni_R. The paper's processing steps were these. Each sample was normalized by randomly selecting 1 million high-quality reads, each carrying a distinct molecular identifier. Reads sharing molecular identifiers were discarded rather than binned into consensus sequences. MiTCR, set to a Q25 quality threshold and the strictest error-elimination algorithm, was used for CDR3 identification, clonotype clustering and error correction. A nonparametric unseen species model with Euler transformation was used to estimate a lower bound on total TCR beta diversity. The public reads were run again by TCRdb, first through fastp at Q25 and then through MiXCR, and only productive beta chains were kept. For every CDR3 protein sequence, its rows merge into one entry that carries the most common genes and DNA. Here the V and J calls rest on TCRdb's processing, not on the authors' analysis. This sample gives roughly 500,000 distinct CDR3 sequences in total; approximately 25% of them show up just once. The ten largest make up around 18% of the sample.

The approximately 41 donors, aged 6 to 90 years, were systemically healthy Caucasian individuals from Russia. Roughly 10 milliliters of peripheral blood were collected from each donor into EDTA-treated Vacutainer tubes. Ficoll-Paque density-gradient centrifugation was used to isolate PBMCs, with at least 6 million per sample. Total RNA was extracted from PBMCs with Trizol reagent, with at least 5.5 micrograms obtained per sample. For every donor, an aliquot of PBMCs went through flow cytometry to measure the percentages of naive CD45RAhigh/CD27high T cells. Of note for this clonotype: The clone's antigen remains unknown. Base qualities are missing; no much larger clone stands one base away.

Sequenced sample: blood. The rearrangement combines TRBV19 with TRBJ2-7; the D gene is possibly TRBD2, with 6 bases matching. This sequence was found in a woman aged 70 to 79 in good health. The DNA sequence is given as TGTGCCAGTAGTCCCCTCAGGACTACTTCCTACGAGCAGTACTTC. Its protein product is CASSPLRTTSYEQYF.